A selection of T cell receptor beta chains follows, all from one sample in a study of radiation and T cells in renal cell carcinoma. Profiled with immunoSEQ multiplex PCR; TCRdb holds only in-frame clones, not every one. The table shows 150,000 or so clones, with about 91% occurring only once. The specimen comprised blood, sampled from a patient whose treatment included radiotherapy and nephrectomy. These TCRs come from a woman between 50 and 59 years old with renal cell carcinoma. Both conserved end residues are part of each CDR3. The D gene is left open where the match is weak. Clone size is shown for a subset of rows, as once, few, many or a class of expanded clone.

CDR3nt	CDR3aa	d_gene	j_gene	v_gene	abundance
TGTGCCAGCAGCTTAATGCAGGGATCCCCCTCTGGAAACACCATATATTTT	CASSLMQGSPSGNTIYF	.	TRBJ1-3	TRBV13	.
TGTGCCAGCAGCTTAGAAGGGAGTCCCCAGCATTTT	CASSLEGSPQHF	.	TRBJ1-5	TRBV7-9	.
TGTGCCAGCAGCTTCCTAGGCATAGACTATGGCTACACCTTC	CASSFLGIDYGYTF	.	TRBJ1-2	TRBV7-8	few
TGTGCCAGCAGCGTAGATGGGTTACGGCAGTCTGGCGAGCAGTACTTC	CASSVDGLRQSGEQYF	.	TRBJ2-7	TRBV9	.
TGTGCCAGCACCCTGACTAGCGGGTACGAGCAGTACTTC	CASTLTSGYEQYF	TRBD2	TRBJ2-7	TRBV7-9	.
TGTGCCAGCAGCCCGGGAACTAACGAGCAGTACTTC	CASSPGTNEQYF	.	TRBJ2-7	TRBV5-4	.
TGCGCCAGCAGTGACCCCGGGGTCACCGGGGAGCTGTTTTTT	CASSDPGVTGELFF	.	TRBJ2-2	TRBV10-2	.
TGTGCCAGCAGCCGAATGACAGGGGTGACCACTGAAGCTTTCTTT	CASSRMTGVTTEAFF	TRBD1	TRBJ1-1	TRBV28	.
TGCGCCAGCAGCTTTCGGGGGGAAGAGACCCAGTACTTC	CASSFRGEETQYF	TRBD2	TRBJ2-5	TRBV5-1	.
TGTGCCAGCAGCCCTAGATATGGCGGGGGGGCCTGGGAGACCCAGTACTTC	CASSPRYGGGAWETQYF	TRBD2	TRBJ2-5	TRBV7-9	.
TGTGCCAGCAGCTTCATGGTTGAGCAGTTCTTC	CASSFMVEQFF	.	TRBJ2-1	TRBV5-4	.
TGTGCCAGCAGCTTGGCCTCCGGACTAGCGGTTTACAATGAGCAGTTCTTC	CASSLASGLAVYNEQFF	TRBD2	TRBJ2-1	TRBV5-4	.
TGTGCCAGCAGCTTAGGAGCGGGGGGAAATACGCAGTATTTT	CASSLGAGGNTQYF	TRBD2	TRBJ2-3	TRBV13	.
TGTGCCAGCAGCCAAGGTCGCGCGGGGGTCGATGAGCAGTTCTTC	CASSQGRAGVDEQFF	TRBD2	TRBJ2-1	TRBV4-2	.
TGTGCCAGCAGCCAAAGGGATCAGGGCTATGGCCACACCTTC	CASSQRDQGYGHTF	.	TRBJ1-2	TRBV4-2	once
TGTGCCAGTACTTCCACAGGGGGCAGCTCTGGGGCCAACGTCCTGACTTTC	CASTSTGGSSGANVLTF	TRBD1	TRBJ2-6	TRBV19	.
TGTGCCAGCAGCGAGGGAGCGGGGGGTTCCTACGAGCAGTACTTC	CASSEGAGGSYEQYF	TRBD2	TRBJ2-7	TRBV9	.
TGTGCCAGTAGTATAAGTAGACACAGGGAGGTAAACACTGAAGCTTTCTTT	CASSISRHREVNTEAFF	.	TRBJ1-1	TRBV19	.
TGTGCCAGCAGTGAAGGTGGGGGGAACACTGAAGCTTTCTTT	CASSEGGGNTEAFF	.	TRBJ1-1	TRBV6-1	.
TGTGCCAGCAGCTTAACGGCTAGCACAGATACGCAGTATTTT	CASSLTASTDTQYF	.	TRBJ2-3	TRBV7-3	.
TGTGCCAGCAGCGCAGCAGGGCCAGGCTATGGCTACACCTTC	CASSAAGPGYGYTF	.	TRBJ1-2	TRBV7-9	.
TGTGCCAGCAGCTTAGCGCCCACAGGGGCCCATCAGCCCCAGCATTTT	CASSLAPTGAHQPQHF	TRBD1	TRBJ1-5	TRBV7-2	.
TGCAGCGTTAGGAGGGCAGCGGGGCTAAGCTCCTACAATGAGCAGTTCTTC	CSVRRAAGLSSYNEQFF	TRBD2	TRBJ2-1	TRBV29-1	once
TGCGCCAGCAAGGCCAACTATGGCTACACCTTC	CASKANYGYTF	.	TRBJ1-2	TRBV5-1	.
TGTGCCAGTAGTCAAGGGGGCTCGGTTCCTAATGAAAAACTGTTTTTT	CASSQGGSVPNEKLFF	TRBD1	TRBJ1-4	TRBV19	.
TGCGCCAGCAGCTTGAACTCACAGGGAGATGAAAAACTGTTTTTT	CASSLNSQGDEKLFF	.	TRBJ1-4	TRBV5-1	.
TGCGCCAGCAGCCAGTACGGTGGTCATCCCCTTTACAATGAGCAGTTCTTC	CASSQYGGHPLYNEQFF	.	TRBJ2-1	TRBV4-3	.
TGTGCCAGCAGAACTTTCAGGGGGGAGAATGAAAAACTGTTTTTT	CASRTFRGENEKLFF	TRBD1	TRBJ1-4	TRBV6-6	.
TGTGCCAGCAGCTTATCGGGTAACACCGGGGAGCTGTTTTTT	CASSLSGNTGELFF	.	TRBJ2-2	TRBV7-6	.
TGTGCCAGCAGCCTACCTCGACAGGGATTGGATGGCTACACCTTC	CASSLPRQGLDGYTF	TRBD1	TRBJ1-2	TRBV7-3	.
TGTGCCAGTAGTATTCGGCGACTCCTTTCGGGTGAGCAGTTCTTC	CASSIRRLLSGEQFF	.	TRBJ2-1	TRBV19	.
TGCGCCAGCATGAGGGGAGGGAGTTGGGACACTGAAGCTTTCTTT	CASMRGGSWDTEAFF	.	TRBJ1-1	TRBV5-1	.
TGTGCCAGTAGTCTTCCGGGCCGTTACCCTAACACTGAAGCTTTCTTT	CASSLPGRYPNTEAFF	.	TRBJ1-1	TRBV19	.
TGTGCCAGCAGTGAAGAAGAGGGTTTGAGTGGCTACACCTTC	CASSEEEGLSGYTF	.	TRBJ1-2	TRBV2	.
TGTGCCAGCAGCTTAGGGCCCAAAGATACGCAGTATTTT	CASSLGPKDTQYF	.	TRBJ2-3	TRBV7-2	.
TGTGCCAGCAGCGCCGCGGGTTTTAGCTCCTATAATTCACCCCTCCACTTT	CASSAAGFSSYNSPLHF	.	TRBJ1-6	TRBV9	.
TGTGCCAGCCTCGGCGGGGGGGCCAAAAACATTCAGTACTTC	CASLGGGAKNIQYF	TRBD2	TRBJ2-4	TRBV6-1	.
TGCGCCAGCAGCCCCGAGGGGGGAGGGAGAGCTTTCTTT	CASSPEGGGRAFF	.	TRBJ1-1	TRBV5-1	.
TGTGCCAGTAGTATACGGGACGGGAACACTGAAGCTTTCTTT	CASSIRDGNTEAFF	.	TRBJ1-1	TRBV19	.
TGTGCCAGCAGCCCTTACACTGAAGCTTTCTTT	CASSPYTEAFF	.	TRBJ1-1	TRBV5-8	few
TGTGCCAGCAGCTCCGCCGACGGAGGCCTAAACATTCAGTACTTC	CASSSADGGLNIQYF	.	TRBJ2-4	TRBV6-1	.
TGTGCCAGTAGTAGGGGACTAGCGGGTATCACAGATACGCAGTATTTT	CASSRGLAGITDTQYF	TRBD2	TRBJ2-3	TRBV19	.
TGTGCTAGTGGTTTGGGAACAGGCCGTAACACCATATATTTT	CASGLGTGRNTIYF	.	TRBJ1-3	TRBV12-5	.
TGTGCCAGCAGCTTGTCAGGGAAAACCTACGAGCAGTACTTC	CASSLSGKTYEQYF	.	TRBJ2-7	TRBV5-6	.
TGTGCCAGCAGCCATTTCGGGGGCCGGGAAAAACTGTTTTTT	CASSHFGGREKLFF	.	TRBJ1-4	TRBV14	many
TGTGCCAGTAGTATTTGGACTAGCGTAGGTAGGGATGAGCAGTTCTTC	CASSIWTSVGRDEQFF	TRBD2	TRBJ2-1	TRBV19	.
TGTGCCAGCAGCGGGATTACCAGATCACCCCTCCACTTT	CASSGITRSPLHF	.	TRBJ1-6	TRBV6-1	.
TGTGCCAGTAAGACAGGGGACCTATCCTACGAGCAGTACTTC	CASKTGDLSYEQYF	TRBD1	TRBJ2-7	TRBV19	.
TGTGCTAGTGGTAGTGGTCAGGGCACGACAGATACGCAGTATTTT	CASGSGQGTTDTQYF	.	TRBJ2-3	TRBV12-5	once
TGCGCCAGCAGCCAAGGTCAGCGTCAGGGGTTCCAAGAGACCCAGTACTTC	CASSQGQRQGFQETQYF	.	TRBJ2-5	TRBV4-3	.
TGTGCCAGTCTAGCGGGGGGGCTAGATACGCAGTATTTT	CASLAGGLDTQYF	TRBD2	TRBJ2-3	TRBV2	.
TGTGCCAGTACTAGACAGGGATTGAACACTGAAGCTTTCTTT	CASTRQGLNTEAFF	TRBD1	TRBJ1-1	TRBV9	.